These T cell receptor beta chains were read from a single sample in a study of immune evolution from preneoplasia to lung adenocarcinoma. The table came from immunoSEQ multiplex PCR; TCRdb's copy has only in-frame clones and leaves some out. The sample shows around 10,000 clones, 60% to 85% of them seen only once. The sequencing sample was made of FFPE minimally invasive lung adenocarcinoma tissue. Receptors originate from a person aged 55-80 years with lung adenocarcinoma. Each CDR3 is given with its conserved first and last residue. The D gene is left open where the match is weak. Not all rows give a size; the values are once, few, many and, for expanded clones, a class.

abundance	j_gene	v_gene	d_gene	CDR3aa	CDR3nt
-	TRBJ2-5	TRBV2	-	CASSARPGRETQYF	TGTGCCAGCAGCGCTCGTCCTGGTCGGGAGACCCAGTACTTC
-	TRBJ1-5	TRBV5-6	-	CASSLRDRNQPQHF	TGTGCCAGCAGCTTGAGAGACAGAAATCAGCCCCAGCATTTT
-	TRBJ1-2	TRBV6-4	-	CAGKARWWGYTF	TGTGCCGGGAAGGCCCGGTGGTGGGGCTACACCTTC
-	TRBJ1-2	TRBV7-2	TRBD1	CASSLADRAGGYTF	TGTGCCAGCAGCTTAGCAGACAGGGCGGGAGGCTACACCTTC
-	TRBJ1-5	TRBV4-3	-	CASSENLGNQPQHF	TGCGCCAGCAGCGAGAATTTGGGGAATCAGCCCCAGCATTTT
-	TRBJ1-2	TRBV27	-	CASKAGSGYTF	TGTGCCAGCAAGGCAGGGTCTGGCTACACCTTC
-	TRBJ2-1	TRBV19	TRBD2	CASTSLAGVYNEQFF	TGTGCCAGTACGTCACTAGCGGGAGTATACAATGAGCAGTTCTTC
-	TRBJ2-7	TRBV7-9	-	CASTSPTEQYF	TGTGCCAGCACCTCTCCTACCGAGCAGTACTTC
-	TRBJ1-2	TRBV30	-	CAWSLGGLSNRNYGYTF	TGTGCCTGGAGTCTTGGGGGCCTCAGCAACCGAAACTATGGCTACACCTTC
-	TRBJ2-1	TRBV7-9	-	CASSPLGEQFF	TGTGCCAGCAGCCCCCTGGGGGAGCAGTTCTTC
-	TRBJ1-2	TRBV6-5	-	CASSSQGGYDYGYTF	TGTGCCAGCAGTTCCCAGGGAGGCTACGACTATGGCTACACCTTC
-	TRBJ2-7	TRBV20-1	-	CSASPDYEQYF	TGCAGTGCTAGCCCGGATTACGAGCAGTACTTC
-	TRBJ2-1	TRBV7-3	TRBD2	CASSLGLADYNEQFF	TGTGCCAGCAGCTTAGGACTAGCGGATTACAATGAGCAGTTCTTC
few	TRBJ2-5	TRBV19	-	CASSWTTQETQYF	TGTGCCAGTAGTTGGACTACACAAGAGACCCAGTACTTC
-	TRBJ1-1	TRBV7-2	TRBD1	CASSHHRGPTEAFF	TGTGCCAGCAGCCACCACAGGGGACCCACTGAAGCTTTCTTT
-	TRBJ1-5	TRBV10-3	-	CAISEPNQPQHF	TGTGCCATCAGTGAGCCCAATCAGCCCCAGCATTTT
-	TRBJ1-6	TRBV4-1	-	CASSQAPEYNSPLHF	TGCGCCAGCAGCCAAGCACCGGAATATAATTCACCCCTCCACTTT